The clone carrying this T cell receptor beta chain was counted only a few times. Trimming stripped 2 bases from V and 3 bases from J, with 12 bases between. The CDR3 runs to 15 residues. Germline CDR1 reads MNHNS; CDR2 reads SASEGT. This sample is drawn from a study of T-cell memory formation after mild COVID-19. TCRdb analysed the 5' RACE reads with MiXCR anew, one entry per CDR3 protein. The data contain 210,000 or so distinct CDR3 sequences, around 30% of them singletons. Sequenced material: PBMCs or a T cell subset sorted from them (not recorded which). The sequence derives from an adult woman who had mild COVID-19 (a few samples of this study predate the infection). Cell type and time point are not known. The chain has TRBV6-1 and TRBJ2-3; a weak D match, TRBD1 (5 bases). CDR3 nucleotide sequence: TGTGCCAGCAGTGAAAAAGGGGCAGGGACAGATACGCAGTATTTT. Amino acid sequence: CASSEKGAGTDTQYF.